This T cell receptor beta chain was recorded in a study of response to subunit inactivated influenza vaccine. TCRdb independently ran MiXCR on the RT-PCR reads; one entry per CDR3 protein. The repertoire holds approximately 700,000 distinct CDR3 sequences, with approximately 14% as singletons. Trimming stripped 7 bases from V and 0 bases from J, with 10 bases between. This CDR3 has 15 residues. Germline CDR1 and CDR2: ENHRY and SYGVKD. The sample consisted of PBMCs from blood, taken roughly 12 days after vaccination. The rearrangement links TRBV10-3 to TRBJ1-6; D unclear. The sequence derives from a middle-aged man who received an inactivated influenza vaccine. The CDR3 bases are TGTGCCATCACGAAAGGGAGCTCCTATAATTCACCCCTCCACTTT. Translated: CAITKGSSYNSPLHF.